This TCR beta chain was sequenced during a study of CD8+ T cells in alopecia areata. As for the study in general: Treated patients were dosed with oral tofacitinib, taking 5 to 10 mg twice daily.

Trimming left V 0 bases short and J 4 bases short, with 10 bases between. This CDR3 region has 13 residues. Germline V gives CDR1 SQVTM, CDR2 ANQGSEA. RNA extraction and reverse transcription yielded cDNA as sequencing template. Sequenced by immunoSEQ multiplex PCR; TCRdb stores in-frame clones only, minus some. The top ten clones hold around 15% of a sample with 150,000 or so clones, 87% of them seen once. The sequenced sample was CD8+ T cells sorted from blood, obtained at week 0. This sequence originates from a human donor with alopecia areata. The chain joins TRBV29-1 to TRBJ2-7; D is perhaps TRBD2 (5 bases). As DNA, the CDR3 is TGCAGCGTTGAAGAACCGGGGTTGTACGAGCAGTACTTC. This sequence encodes CSVEEPGLYEQYF.